The clone carrying this T cell receptor (beta chain) was observed a handful of times. Its antigen is undetermined. The PCR had 60 Vbeta and 13 Jbeta primers. Some clones are missing from TCRdb's copy, which holds only in-frame ones; the method was immunoSEQ multiplex PCR. The repertoire has a few hundred thousand clones, about 82% of them found once; the top ten carry 2.5% to 3.5%. The data originate from a study of cytomegalovirus exposure and HLA in healthy donors. Broader study findings: Overall, 164 TCR beta chains were annotated as cytomegalovirus-associated. Most TCR beta V segments were productive about 87% or about 30% of the time in an earlier analysis.

V lost 4 bases and J lost 5, with 14 bases in between. CDR1 is SQVTM, CDR2 ANQGSEA, per germline. The CDR3 has 13 residues. J is TRBJ1-1 and V is TRBV29-1; D gene ambiguous. The sequence derives from a man younger than 45 in good health and CMV-seronegative. What was sequenced was PBMCs. The CDR3 coding sequence is TGCAGCGTTGCAACCGGGAGGAGGACTGAAGCTTTCTTT. It codes for CSVATGRRTEAFF.